This is a list of T cell receptor beta chains from one sample in a study of blood T cell repertoires in COVID-19. Profiling relied on immunoSEQ multiplex PCR, and the TCRdb table lists in-frame clones only, not all of them. Among around 320,000 clones listed, under 90% were seen once. Sequenced material: peripheral blood. These receptors were collected from a woman aged 25 to 45 with COVID-19, enrolled during active disease. CDR3s include the opening cysteine and the closing phenylalanine or tryptophan. The order of the fields is V gene, J gene, D gene, clone size, CDR3 protein, CDR3 DNA. D genes are given only for firm matches. Expanded clones get a size class; other rows say once, few or many, or leave the size out.

TRBV18	TRBJ2-7	.	once	CASSPGGHDYEQYF	TGTGCCAGCTCACCAGGCGGACATGACTACGAGCAGTACTTC
TRBV3-1/TRBV3-2	TRBJ2-7	.	.	CASSPGLLQYF	TGTGCCAGCAGCCCCGGGTTATTGCAGTACTTC
TRBV27	TRBJ1-1	.	once	CASSRDRYRTEAFF	TGTGCCAGCAGCCGCGACAGATATCGAACTGAAGCTTTCTTT
TRBV11-2	TRBJ1-1	.	.	CASSLGLSTEAFF	TGTGCCAGCAGCTTGGGACTGAGTACTGAAGCTTTCTTT
TRBV11-3	TRBJ1-2	TRBD1	.	CASSLGVGQANYGYTF	TGTGCCAGCAGCTTAGGTGTGGGACAGGCTAACTATGGCTACACCTTC
TRBV5-1	TRBJ2-4	TRBD1	.	CASSTGQGAGNIQYF	TGCGCCAGCAGCACCGGACAGGGGGCGGGAAACATTCAGTACTTC
TRBV2	TRBJ2-2	TRBD1	.	CASSGIDRVRDTGELFF	TGTGCCAGCAGTGGCATAGACAGGGTTCGTGACACCGGGGAGCTGTTTTTT
TRBV15	TRBJ1-5	.	.	CATSREPGYPQHF	TGTGCCACCAGCAGAGAGCCCGGTTATCCCCAGCATTTT
TRBV5-6	TRBJ1-1	TRBD1	.	CASSLSRGTEAFF	TGTGCCAGCAGCCTTTCCAGGGGGACTGAAGCTTTCTTT
TRBV5-1	TRBJ1-2	.	once	CASSLARVVFHGYTF	TGCGCCAGCAGCTTGGCCAGGGTGGTCTTCCATGGCTACACCTTC
TRBV27	TRBJ1-1	.	.	CASSPLGGPAFF	TGTGCCAGCAGTCCCCTCGGGGGGCCGGCTTTCTTT
TRBV7-9	TRBJ1-2	.	.	CATTGRGYGYTF	TGTGCCACTACCGGACGGGGCTATGGCTACACCTTC
TRBV6-5	TRBJ2-5	.	.	CASSSRAVWETQYF	TGTGCCAGCAGTTCCAGGGCCGTGTGGGAGACCCAGTACTTC
TRBV28	TRBJ1-4	.	.	CASSSFFGRRNEKLFF	TGTGCCAGCAGTTCATTTTTCGGACGGAGGAATGAAAAACTGTTTTTT
TRBV18	TRBJ1-5	.	once	CASSPRSGRGVSNQPQHF	TGTGCCAGCTCACCCCGGAGCGGGCGGGGAGTTAGCAATCAGCCCCAGCATTTT
TRBV20-1	TRBJ2-1	.	.	CSASLVRDTEYQFF	TGCAGTGCTAGTTTAGTCCGGGACACGGAATACCAGTTCTTC
TRBV5-1	TRBJ2-7	.	.	CASSLQGIGEQYF	TGCGCCAGCAGCTTGCAGGGGATAGGCGAGCAGTACTTC
TRBV3-1/TRBV3-2	TRBJ1-2	.	.	CASSHMKIGGGYTF	TGTGCCAGCAGCCATATGAAAATTGGAGGCGGCTACACCTTC
TRBV25-1	TRBJ1-3	.	.	CASRSGNTIYF	TGTGCCAGCCGCTCTGGAAACACCATATATTTT
TRBV6-5	TRBJ1-1	.	.	CASSSSRWMNTEAFF	TGTGCCAGCAGTAGTAGCCGTTGGATGAACACTGAAGCTTTCTTT
TRBV20-1	TRBJ2-7	TRBD1	few	CSAVTGFEQYF	TGCAGTGCTGTGACAGGGTTCGAGCAGTACTTC
TRBV19	TRBJ2-1	TRBD2	.	CASRVAGGPYNEQFF	TGTGCCAGTAGGGTAGCGGGGGGGCCGTACAATGAGCAGTTCTTC
TRBV14	TRBJ2-7	.	.	CASSQGLREQYF	TGTGCCAGCAGCCAAGGTCTTCGCGAGCAGTACTTC
TRBV7-8	TRBJ1-2	.	.	CASSLDPFNYGYTF	TGTGCCAGCAGCTTAGATCCTTTTAACTATGGCTACACCTTC
TRBV5-1	TRBJ1-2	.	.	CASSLGGRGEGGYTF	TGCGCCAGCAGCTTGGGTGGTCGGGGAGAGGGCGGCTACACCTTC
TRBV4-1	TRBJ2-1	.	.	CASSQPSSAGNEQFF	TGCGCCAGCAGCCAACCAAGCTCGGCGGGGAATGAGCAGTTCTTC
TRBV4-1	TRBJ1-4	.	.	CASSQETGIKGKLFF	TGCGCCAGCAGCCAAGAAACGGGAATCAAAGGAAAACTGTTTTTT
TRBV19	TRBJ1-1	.	.	CASSIQGPVNTEAFF	TGTGCCAGTAGTATCCAGGGTCCCGTGAACACTGAAGCTTTCTTT
TRBV19	TRBJ1-1	.	.	CASRPQGQGNTEAFF	TGTGCCAGTAGACCACAGGGTCAGGGGAACACTGAAGCTTTCTTT
TRBV15	TRBJ2-7	TRBD1	.	CATSRRRDSPTYEQYF	TGTGCCACCAGCAGGCGCCGGGACAGCCCAACCTACGAGCAGTACTTC
TRBV3-1/TRBV3-2	TRBJ2-7	TRBD1	.	CASSQRTGSDEQYF	TGTGCCAGCAGCCAACGGACAGGGTCGGACGAGCAGTACTTC
TRBV29-1	TRBJ2-7	.	.	CSVLFGSYEQYF	TGCAGCGTTCTCTTCGGTTCCTACGAGCAGTACTTC
TRBV5-6	TRBJ2-3	TRBD1	.	CASSYTGTGHTDTQYF	TGTGCCAGCAGCTACACCGGGACAGGGCACACAGATACGCAGTATTTT
TRBV11-2	TRBJ1-6	TRBD1	.	CASSPPGQVLGSPLHF	TGTGCCAGCAGCCCCCCCGGACAGGTTTTAGGATCACCCCTCCACTTT
TRBV7-9	TRBJ1-4	.	.	CASSPDSHEKLFF	TGTGCCAGCAGCCCTGACAGCCATGAAAAACTGTTTTTT
TRBV21-1	TRBJ1-3	.	.	CASSRPDFTGNTIYF	TGTGCCAGCAGCAGACCCGACTTCACTGGAAACACCATATATTTT
TRBV29-1	TRBJ1-2	TRBD1	.	CSVEDSPGQVNYGYTF	TGCAGCGTTGAAGATTCCCCGGGACAGGTGAACTATGGCTACACCTTC
TRBV2	TRBJ2-2	.	.	CASMSITQGLGTGELFF	TGTGCCAGCATGTCGATAACCCAGGGGCTGGGGACCGGGGAGCTGTTTTTT
TRBV23-1	TRBJ2-5	.	few	CASSQRVSGETQYF	TGCGCCAGCAGTCAGCGCGTCTCGGGAGAGACCCAGTACTTC
TRBV4-1	TRBJ2-5	TRBD2	.	CASSLSGGDPQETQYF	TGCGCCAGCAGCCTTAGCGGGGGGGACCCCCAAGAGACCCAGTACTTC
TRBV4-2	TRBJ2-3	TRBD2	.	CASSQEIERGGEDTQYF	TGTGCCAGCAGCCAAGAAATTGAGCGGGGGGGAGAAGATACGCAGTATTTT
TRBV18	TRBJ1-1	.	.	CASSPQGLGTEAFF	TGTGCCAGCTCGCCTCAGGGGCTTGGCACTGAAGCTTTCTTT
TRBV6-5	TRBJ1-4	.	.	CASSYSVWRSGEKLFF	TGTGCCAGCAGTTACTCGGTTTGGAGGTCCGGGGAGAAACTGTTTTTT
TRBV6-5	TRBJ1-1	TRBD1	.	CASSYGSSTGGAFF	TGTGCCAGCAGTTACGGCTCCTCGACAGGGGGAGCTTTCTTT
TRBV5-4	TRBJ1-3	.	few	CASSLAGGSGNTIYF	TGTGCCAGCAGCCTTGCGGGGGGCTCTGGAAACACCATATATTTT
TRBV15	TRBJ2-7	TRBD1	.	CATSARDRAYEQYF	TGTGCCACCAGCGCCCGGGACAGAGCCTACGAGCAGTACTTC
TRBV6-4	TRBJ2-3	TRBD2	.	CASSDSNRYGGDKWDTQYF	TGTGCCAGCAGTGACTCCAATCGGTACGGGGGGGACAAATGGGATACGCAGTATTTT
TRBV19	TRBJ1-1	TRBD1	.	CASRETGTGMNTEAFF	TGTGCCAGTAGAGAGACCGGGACAGGGATGAACACTGAAGCTTTCTTT
TRBV6-5	TRBJ2-7	TRBD1	few	CASSYSSGQPSYEQYF	TGTGCCAGCAGTTATTCGTCGGGACAGCCCTCCTACGAGCAGTACTTC
TRBV11-1	TRBJ2-4	.	.	CASSSGLAKNIQYF	TGTGCCAGCAGCTCAGGACTGGCCAAAAACATTCAGTACTTC
TRBV5-1	TRBJ1-1	TRBD1	.	CASSLGTVNTEAFF	TGCGCCAGCAGCTTAGGGACAGTGAACACTGAAGCTTTCTTT
TRBV18	TRBJ2-3	TRBD2	.	CASSPQASGGPDTQYF	TGTGCCAGCTCACCACAGGCTAGCGGGGGGCCAGATACGCAGTATTTT
TRBV2	TRBJ1-2	TRBD1	.	CASSAPDRGGGYTF	TGTGCCAGCAGTGCCCCGGACAGGGGCGGTGGCTACACCTTC
TRBV18	TRBJ2-7	TRBD1	.	CASSLTGQAGGEQYF	TGTGCCAGCTCACTAACTGGACAGGCCGGCGGCGAGCAGTACTTC